A selection of T cell receptor beta chains follows, all from one sample in a study of shared T cell receptors in the human thymus. Method: immunoSEQ multiplex PCR; TCRdb's copy keeps in-frame clones and lacks some. This sample carries about 540,000 clones, 70% to 80% of them seen once, and the ten largest clones take 0.013%. The sample was also linked to a second study, of human thymus T cells.

Sequencing was performed on thymocytes. All receptors come from a boy under two years old with a congenital heart defect. The CDR3 runs from the conserved cysteine through the conserved F or W. The D gene is left open where the match is weak. Size tells how often a clone was seen (once, few, many) or the class of an expanded clone, and some rows leave it out.

cdr3_aa cdr3_nt clone_size d_call j_call v_call
CASSPRAGRSTDTQYF TGTGCCAGCTCACCTCGGGCGGGCCGAAGCACAGATACGCAGTATTTT NA NA TRBJ2-3 TRBV18
CASRNSGTGSLYEQYF TGTGCCAGCAGGAACTCCGGGACAGGGTCCCTCTACGAGCAGTACTTC NA TRBD1 TRBJ2-7 TRBV6-6
CASSSTTSGYEQFF TGTGCCAGCAGCTCCACGACTAGCGGCTATGAGCAGTTCTTC NA TRBD2 TRBJ2-1 TRBV11-3
CAISAQGGSYEQYF TGTGCCATCAGTGCGCAAGGGGGTTCCTACGAGCAGTACTTC few NA TRBJ2-7 TRBV10-3
CASRKGASNQPQHF TGTGCCAGTAGGAAGGGGGCTAGCAATCAGCCCCAGCATTTT NA TRBD1 TRBJ1-5 TRBV19
CASSTSYQETQYF TGTGCCAGCAGCACTAGTTATCAAGAGACCCAGTACTTC NA NA TRBJ2-5 TRBV7-9
CASSLPTGKNSGQPQHF TGTGCCAGCAGCCTTCCGACGGGGAAAAATTCGGGTCAGCCCCAGCATTTT NA NA TRBJ1-5 TRBV16
CASSHPRDRGRVYGYTF TGTGCCAGCAGTCACCCTCGGGACAGGGGGCGCGTCTATGGCTACACCTTC NA TRBD1 TRBJ1-2 TRBV27
CASSLVLAGSYNEQFF TGTGCCAGCAGCTTAGTCCTAGCGGGCTCCTACAATGAGCAGTTCTTC NA TRBD2 TRBJ2-1 TRBV7-9
CASSLSMGLAGLYEQYF TGTGCCAGCAGCTTAAGTATGGGACTAGCGGGCCTCTACGAGCAGTACTTC once TRBD2 TRBJ2-7 TRBV11-2
CASSLDPEGSDEQFF TGTGCCAGCAGCTTGGATCCGGAGGGTAGCGACGAGCAGTTCTTC once NA TRBJ2-1 TRBV5-8
CASSRRGSNQPQHF TGTGCCAGCAGCCGGAGGGGTAGCAATCAGCCCCAGCATTTT NA NA TRBJ1-5 TRBV6-5
CASRDGLAGGYEQYF TGTGCCAGCAGGGACGGACTAGCGGGTGGCTACGAGCAGTACTTC NA TRBD2 TRBJ2-7 TRBV27
CASSRTGPAYEQYF TGTGCCAGTAGTCGGACAGGGCCTGCCTACGAGCAGTACTTC NA TRBD1 TRBJ2-7 TRBV19
CSVEFGGPNTEAFF TGCAGCGTTGAATTCGGGGGGCCGAACACTGAAGCTTTCTTT NA NA TRBJ1-1 TRBV29-1
CASSLGRGSYEQYF TGTGCCAGCAGTTTGGGTCGCGGCTCCTACGAGCAGTACTTC NA NA TRBJ2-7 TRBV27
CASSLGGTASDYGYTF TGTGCCAGCAGTTTAGGCGGGACGGCCTCGGACTATGGCTACACCTTC NA NA TRBJ1-2 TRBV28
CASSEPHRGTEAFF TGTGCCAGCAGCGAACCCCATCGCGGCACTGAAGCTTTCTTT NA NA TRBJ1-1 TRBV7-2
CSVESPPNRVSDTGELFF TGCAGCGTTGAAAGCCCCCCAAACCGGGTTTCGGACACCGGGGAGCTGTTTTTT once NA TRBJ2-2 TRBV29-1
CASNRGRGVNEQFF TGTGCCAGTAACCGCGGCAGGGGGGTCAATGAGCAGTTCTTC NA NA TRBJ2-1 TRBV19
CASSPGTAEGGELFF TGTGCCAGCAGTCCCGGGACAGCCGAGGGGGGGGAGCTGTTTTTT NA TRBD1 TRBJ2-2 TRBV6-5
CASSWTSGGPSTDTQYF TGTGCCAGCAGCTGGACTAGCGGAGGACCTAGCACAGATACGCAGTATTTT NA TRBD2 TRBJ2-3 TRBV5-4
CASSFVESLLYNEQFF TGCGCCAGCAGCTTTGTGGAGTCCCTACTCTACAATGAGCAGTTCTTC NA NA TRBJ2-1 TRBV5-1
CASLRYGAANTEAFF TGTGCCAGCCTCCGATATGGTGCGGCGAACACTGAAGCTTTCTTT few NA TRBJ1-1 TRBV27
CASSDGTAGRNTQYF TGCGCCAGCAGTGATGGGACAGCTGGTCGGAATACGCAGTATTTT NA TRBD1 TRBJ2-3 TRBV4-3
CASSPAGDTQYF TGTGCCAGCAGCCCTGCGGGGGATACGCAGTATTTT NA NA TRBJ2-3 TRBV28
CASSEIADSYSNQPQHF TGCGCCAGCAGCGAAATCGCGGACAGCTATAGCAATCAGCCCCAGCATTTT NA NA TRBJ1-5 TRBV5-1
CATSRVTSGTDTQYF TGTGCCACCAGCAGAGTTACTAGCGGCACAGATACGCAGTATTTT NA TRBD2 TRBJ2-3 TRBV15
CASRVTGVGEQYF TGTGCCAGCAGGGTTACAGGGGTGGGCGAGCAGTACTTC few TRBD1 TRBJ2-7 TRBV5-6
CASSQDLASGETQYF TGCGCCAGCAGCCAAGACTTGGCTAGCGGGGAGACCCAGTACTTC NA TRBD2 TRBJ2-5 TRBV4-3
CASSANRSNQPQHF TGTGCCAGCAGTGCCAACAGGAGCAATCAGCCCCAGCATTTT once NA TRBJ1-5 TRBV6-6
CASSPSLDRGLDEQYF TGTGCCAGCAGCCCAAGCCTAGACAGGGGGCTAGACGAGCAGTACTTC few TRBD1 TRBJ2-7 TRBV7-9
CASGLPTGTGGTGELFF TGTGCTAGTGGTTTGCCCACCGGGACAGGGGGAACCGGGGAGCTGTTTTTT NA TRBD1 TRBJ2-2 TRBV12-5
CASSPSREGQYEQYF TGTGCCAGCTCACCGTCTCGGGAGGGCCAATACGAGCAGTACTTC NA TRBD2 TRBJ2-7 TRBV18
CASSLQGLARNEETQYF TGTGCCAGCAGCTTACAAGGACTAGCGAGAAATGAAGAGACCCAGTACTTC NA TRBD2 TRBJ2-5 TRBV7-6
CASSQDWGQYYNEQFF TGCGCCAGCAGCCAAGATTGGGGACAGTACTACAATGAGCAGTTCTTC NA TRBD1 TRBJ2-1 TRBV4-1
CAWSVGGCGYEQYF TGTGCCTGGAGTGTCGGGGGTTGTGGATACGAGCAGTACTTC NA NA TRBJ2-7 TRBV30
CASSLRQGLPQPQHF TGTGCCAGCAGTTTGAGGCAGGGTCTCCCTCAGCCCCAGCATTTT NA NA TRBJ1-5 TRBV28